These 8 T cell receptor beta chains were all obtained from the same sample, sequenced in a study of technical replicates of blood from a few donors. Assay used: immunoSEQ multiplex PCR; TCRdb lists only in-frame clones, some missing. The table includes 65,000 to 85,000 clones, approximately 96% detected once. The sample taken for sequencing was T cells isolated from PBMCs. Receptors were obtained from a human donor in good health.

DNA of the CDR3: TGTGCCAGCAGCTTAGGAGTTGAGCAGTTCTTC. Protein product: CASSLGVEQFF. The rearrangement uses TRBV6-5 and TRBJ2-1; no clear D gene. Germline assignment: CDR1 MNHEY and CDR2 SVGAGI. Trimming removed 6 bases at V and 9 bases at J, with 9 bases between. The CDR3 sequence is 11 residues long.

The rearrangement uses TRBV7-9 and TRBJ2-3; TRBD2 aligns across 8 bases. CDR1 SEHNR and CDR2 FQNEAQ come from the germline V gene (reference sequence). Trimming at V came to 3 bases and at J to 4 bases, leaving 15 bases not matched to a gene. The CDR3 loop spans 18 amino acids. Written as DNA, the CDR3 is TGTGCCAGCAGCTTTAGTCTTTTATCGGGAGGGCCCCCAGATACGCAGTATTTT. It codes for CASSFSLLSGGPPDTQYF.

CDR3 sequence (DNA): TGTGCCAGCACAGAAGGGCGGGAGCTTTACGAGCAGTACTTC. Protein product: CASTEGRELYEQYF. The V gene is TRBV11-2, the J gene TRBJ2-7, with 7 bases that match TRBD2. This CDR3 spans 14 amino acids. V lost 7 bases, J lost 4 bases, and 10 bases stayed unmatched. The germline V gene has CDR1 SGHAT and CDR2 FQNNGV.

This clone was recorded once. This chain uses TRBV19 with TRBJ1-1, with D tentatively TRBD1 (5 bases). V lost 4 bases, J lost 3 bases, and 12 bases lay in between. The CDR3 spans 14 residues. Germline V gives CDR1 LNHDA, CDR2 SQIVND (reference sequence). The CDR3 spells CASSTFTGHTEAFF. CDR3 nucleotide sequence: TGTGCCAGTAGTACTTTTACAGGACACACTGAAGCTTTCTTT.

The rearrangement links TRBV12-2 to TRBJ1-2; whether TRBD1, the table's D call, matches the DNA was not checked. TRBV12-2 is a known pseudogene. The CDR3 is made up of 18 amino acids. CDR3 in amino acids: CASRLGSAGTGKDECYTF. CDR3 nucleotide sequence: TGTGCAAGTCGCTTAGGATCGGCTGGAACAGGGAAGGATGAGTGCTACACCTTC.

This chain joins TRBV30 and TRBJ2-3, with 12 bases aligning to TRBD2. Unmatched junction bases numbered 3, after V lost 2 bases and J lost 3 bases. Germline V CDR1 and CDR2: GTSNPN, SVGIG (reference sequence). This CDR3 is built from 15 residues. The chain's CDR3 is CAWSSLAGGTDTQYF. CDR3 coding DNA: TGTGCCTGGAGTAGTCTAGCGGGAGGGACAGATACGCAGTATTTT.

V usage is TRBV7-9 and J usage is TRBJ1-2, with D perhaps matching TRBD1 (5 bases). V was pared by 4 bases and J by 8 bases, with 14 bases between. Germline V CDR1 and CDR2: SEHNR, FQNEAQ (reference sequence). CDR3 length: 13 residues. CDR3 residues: CASSWEGLLGYTF. CDR3 nucleotide sequence: TGTGCCAGCAGCTGGGAGGGGCTGCTCGGCTACACCTTC. The variable domain in full, with the rest retrieved from reference TRBV7-9 and TRBJ1-2, is DTGVSQNPRHKITKRGQNVTFRCDPISEHNRLYWYRQTLGQGPEFLTYFQNEAQLEKSRLLSDRFSAERPKGSFSTLEIQRTEQGDSAMYLCASSWEGLLGYTFGSGTRLTVV.

The genes are TRBV30 and TRBJ2-5, with 7 bases aligning to TRBD1. The CDR3 has 11 residues. Trimming cost V 7 bases and J 4 bases; bases outside gene matches: 3. Germline-derived CDR1 and CDR2 are GTSNPN and SVGIG (reference sequence). The CDR3 sequence is CAYRGLETQYF. The CDR3 DNA sequence: TGTGCCTACAGGGGTTTAGAGACCCAGTACTTC.